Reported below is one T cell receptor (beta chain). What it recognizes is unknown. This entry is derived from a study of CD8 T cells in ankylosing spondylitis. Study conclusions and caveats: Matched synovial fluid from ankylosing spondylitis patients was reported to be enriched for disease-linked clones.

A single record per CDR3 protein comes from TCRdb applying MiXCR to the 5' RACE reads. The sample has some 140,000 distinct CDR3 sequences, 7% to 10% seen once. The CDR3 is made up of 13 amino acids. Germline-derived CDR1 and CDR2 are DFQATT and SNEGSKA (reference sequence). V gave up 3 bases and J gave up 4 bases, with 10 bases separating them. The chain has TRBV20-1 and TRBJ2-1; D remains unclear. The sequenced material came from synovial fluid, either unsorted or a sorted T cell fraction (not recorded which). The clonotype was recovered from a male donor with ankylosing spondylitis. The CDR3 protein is CSASGHLYNEQFF. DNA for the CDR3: TGCAGTGCTAGCGGCCACCTTTACAATGAGCAGTTCTTC.